This entry lists 21 T cell receptor beta chains sequenced from one sample in a study of cytomegalovirus exposure and HLA in healthy donors. 60 Vbeta and 13 Jbeta primers were used in PCR. TCRdb keeps only in-frame clones here, not all; method: immunoSEQ multiplex PCR. The repertoire consists of roughly 130,000 clones, with over 60% occurring once and the leading ten covering roughly 2%. The sequenced sample consisted of PBMCs. These receptor sequences come from a man between 18 and 35 years old in good health and CMV-seronegative.

This rearrangement joins TRBV28 to TRBJ2-5; 10 nucleotides match TRBD1. The CDR3 covers 15 residues. After removal of 8 bases from V and 2 bases from J, the junction contained 8 bases not matched to a gene. Germline V gene lookup returns CDR1 MDHEN and CDR2 SYDVKM. The CDR3 region is CASWVKGQGQETQYF. The DNA for the CDR3 is TGTGCCAGCTGGGTCAAGGGACAGGGGCAAGAGACCCAGTACTTC.

This clone was recorded a few times. The chain recombines TRBV6-5 with TRBJ1-1; 11 bases agree with TRBD1. The V segment lost 5 bases and the J segment 6 bases; nucleotides outside the gene matches: 2. In germline, CDR1 is MNHEY, CDR2 SVGAGI. This CDR3 comprises 13 residues. CDR3 in DNA: TGTGCCAGCAGTCCGGGACAGGGGGCTGAAGCTTTCTTT. Its translation: CASSPGQGAEAFF.

The V gene is TRBV28, the J gene TRBJ2-1, with 7 bases aligning to TRBD2. The CDR3 sequence is 14 residues long. With V trimmed by 3 bases and J by 7 bases, 6 bases remained unmatched. The V gene's germline CDR1 is MDHEN and CDR2 SYDVKM. CDR3 nucleotide sequence: TGTGCCAGCAGTTTTGTCGGGAGGCATAATGAGCAGTTCTTC. It encodes CASSFVGRHNEQFF.

J is TRBJ2-5 and V is TRBV30; 7 bases agree with TRBD2. The V and J ends lost 0 bases and 4 bases, in that order; junction bases with no gene match: 8. The CDR3 length is 15 residues. Germline V gives CDR1 GTSNPN, CDR2 SVGIG (reference sequence). CDR3 amino acids: CAWSVSSGPRETQYF. The CDR3 nucleotides are TGTGCCTGGAGTGTTTCTAGCGGACCCAGAGAGACCCAGTACTTC. Variable domain in full (rest from reference TRBV30 and TRBJ2-5): SQTIHQWPATLVQPVGSPLSLECTVEGTSNPNLYWYRQAAGRGLQLLFYSVGIGQISSEVPQNLSASRPQDRQFILSSKKLLLSDSGFYLCAWSVSSGPRETQYFGPGTRLLVL.

The chain combines TRBV10-3 with TRBJ2-6; maybe TRBD1 (5 bases). The CDR3 contains 15 residues. Germline-derived CDR1 and CDR2 are ENHRY and SYGVKD. The germline V and J ends were trimmed by 4 bases and 2 bases, with 9 bases remaining between them. CDR3 residues: CAISGQGPGANVLTF. CDR3 DNA sequence: TGTGCCATCAGTGGGCAGGGTCCTGGGGCCAACGTCCTGACTTTC.

V gene TRBV6-5 combines with J gene TRBJ1-2, with a tentative D call TRBD1 (6 bases). The CDR3 consists of 14 residues. The V gene's germline CDR1 is MNHEY and CDR2 SVGAGI. V lost 2 bases, J lost 8 bases, and 15 bases lay in between. CDR3 in amino acids: CASSYDRSNSGYTF. Here the CDR3 DNA reads TGTGCCAGCAGTTACGACAGGTCTAATAGCGGCTACACCTTC.

This chain connects TRBV15 to TRBJ2-3; 10 bases align to TRBD2. The V gene end was trimmed by 3 bases and the J gene end by 4 bases; junction bases not matched to a gene: 16. CDR1 LNHNV and CDR2 YYDKDF come from the germline V gene (reference sequence). CDR3 size: 19 residues. The CDR3 region is CATSRDPLLLAGAADTQYF. CDR3 nucleotide sequence: TGTGCCACCAGCAGGGACCCCCTTCTGCTAGCGGGAGCTGCAGATACGCAGTATTTT.

The V and J genes are TRBV19 and TRBJ1-2, with 7 bases matching TRBD1. Germline lookup yields CDR1 LNHDA and CDR2 SQIVND (reference sequence). There are 13 residues in the CDR3. Trimming at V came to 7 bases and at J to 6 bases, leaving 8 bases not matched to a gene. Here the CDR3 DNA reads TGTGCCAGTAACCCCGGGACAGAAAATGGCTACACCTTC. Translating it yields CASNPGTENGYTF.

V gene TRBV5-1 combines with J gene TRBJ2-7, with a possible D match to TRBD2 (7 bases). Germline CDR1 is SGHRS and CDR2 is YFSETQ. V lost 0 bases and J lost 5, with 15 bases in between. The CDR3 is made up of 15 amino acids. DNA of the CDR3: TGCGCCAGCAGCTTGGAGGGGGGGACTCAAAACGAGCAGTACGTC. Its translation: CASSLEGGTQNEQYV.

The chain carries TRBV4-1 and TRBJ2-3; 8 bases align to TRBD2. V trimming: 0 bases; J trimming: 6 bases; junction bases outside the gene matches: 11. Per the germline V gene, CDR1 is MGHRA and CDR2 is YSYEKL. The length of the CDR3 is 17 residues. CDR3 loop: CASSQDSDGRAPDTQYF. The CDR3 bases are TGCGCCAGCAGCCAAGATTCGGACGGGAGGGCCCCGGATACGCAGTATTTT.

This clone was detected once. The rearrangement joins TRBV5-1 to TRBJ2-5; TRBD1 aligns across 10 bases. The V and J ends lost 0 bases and 4 bases, in that order; junction bases with no gene match: 6. In germline, CDR1 is SGHRS, CDR2 YFSETQ. The CDR3 contains 16 residues. The CDR3 coding sequence is TGCGCCAGCAGCTTGGGGGACAGGGGAAGAGGAGAGACCCAGTACTTC. This encodes CASSLGDRGRGETQYF.

The chain recombines TRBV9 with TRBJ2-2; tentative D call: TRBD2 (5 bases). Trimming stripped 6 bases from V and 8 bases from J, with 17 bases between. The CDR3 has 14 amino acids. CDR1 is SGDLS and CDR2 is YYNGEE in the germline V gene. The CDR3 DNA reads as TGTGCCAGCAAGGTAGCGTTGGATCAGGGGGAGCTGTTTTTT. Its protein is CASKVALDQGELFF.

The chain uses TRBV28 and TRBJ2-5, with 7 bases fitting TRBD2. With the DNA end fitting TRBJ2-7 better, the J assignment may be wrong. Germline assignment: CDR1 MDHEN and CDR2 SYDVKM. This CDR3 is 16 amino acids long. CDR3 amino acids: CASSFSGLGNLYEQYF. CDR3 coding DNA: TGTGCCAGCAGTTTTTCCGGACTAGGTAATCTCTACGAGCAGTACTTC.

The chain recombines TRBV2 with TRBJ2-6; 8 bases fit TRBD1. The junction had 8 bases not matched to a gene; V was cut back by 10 bases and J by 0 bases. Germline CDR1 and CDR2: SNHLY and FYNNEI. There are 16 residues in the CDR3. The CDR3 DNA follows: TGTGCCAAAGACAGGGGTTCTAACTCTGGGGCCAACGTCCTGACTTTC. Protein sequence: CAKDRGSNSGANVLTF.

V is TRBV6-5 and J is TRBJ1-1; D is ambiguous. The CDR3 has 15 residues. CDR1 is MNHEY and CDR2 is SVGAGI in the germline V gene. Trimming took 0 bases from V and 3 from J, leaving 11 bases between them. The CDR3 here is CASSYSLGRDTEAFF. In nucleotides, the CDR3 is TGTGCCAGCAGTTACTCGCTGGGGAGGGACACTGAAGCTTTCTTT.

DNA for the CDR3: TGTGCCAGCAGCCGTGGACAGGGCCGAGCTAACACTGAAGCTTTCTTT. Protein: CASSRGQGRANTEAFF. V usage is TRBV7-9 and J usage is TRBJ1-1; 8 positions match TRBD1. With 5 bases clipped from V and 2 bases from J, the junction kept 10 bases outside the gene matches. The CDR3 covers 16 residues. Germline values: CDR1 SEHNR, CDR2 FQNEAQ (reference sequence).

The V call is TRBV7-2, the J call TRBJ1-2; D uncertain. The germline CDR1 and CDR2 sequences are SGHTA and FQGNSA. V was shortened by 8 bases and J by 3 bases, with 16 bases between the two germline ends. The CDR3 runs 14 residues. In DNA, the CDR3 is TGTGCCAGCGCTTATCCGGGGTTACACTATGGCTACACCTTC. Translating gives CASAYPGLHYGYTF.

The chain combines TRBV5-1 with TRBJ2-5, with TRBD2 identical over 16 bases. Losses at the gene ends were 4 bases for V and 4 bases for J; bases not matched to a gene: 10. The CDR3 loop spans 18 amino acids. Germline V gene data show CDR1 as SGHRS and CDR2 as YFSETQ. This CDR3 is CASSRTGTSGRGLETQYF. The CDR3 bases are TGCGCCAGCAGCCGAACCGGGACTAGCGGGAGGGGGCTAGAGACCCAGTACTTC.

This clone was counted a single time. V gene TRBV29-1 combines with J gene TRBJ2-1; 7 positions match TRBD2. Germline CDR1 SQVTM, CDR2 ANQGSEA. V was pared by 8 bases and J by 5 bases, with 12 bases of the junction left unmatched. The CDR3 spans 14 residues. In nucleotides, the CDR3 is TGCAGCACAAAGAGGGAGGGGACGGACAATGAGCAGTTCTTC. Translating it yields CSTKREGTDNEQFF.

The genes are TRBV6-1 and TRBJ2-7; 7 bases match TRBD2. The V gene end was trimmed by 5 bases and the J gene end by 1 base; junction bases not matched to a gene: 5. This CDR3 has 14 residues. Germline V gene data show CDR1 as MNHNS and CDR2 as SASEGT. The CDR3, as DNA: TGTGCCAGCAGTTGGACTAGGGGTTCCTACGAGCAGTACGTC. It is translated as CASSWTRGSYEQYV.

The chain is built from TRBV2 and TRBJ1-2, with a possible D match to TRBD1 (5 bases). Trimming took off 3 bases at V and 5 bases at J, with 10 bases between the two ends. CDR1 and CDR2 from the germline V gene are SNHLY and FYNNEI. The CDR3 has 13 residues. Written as DNA, the CDR3 is TGTGCCAGCAGTGACAGGGAGGGGTATGGCTACACCTTC. Encoded protein: CASSDREGYGYTF.